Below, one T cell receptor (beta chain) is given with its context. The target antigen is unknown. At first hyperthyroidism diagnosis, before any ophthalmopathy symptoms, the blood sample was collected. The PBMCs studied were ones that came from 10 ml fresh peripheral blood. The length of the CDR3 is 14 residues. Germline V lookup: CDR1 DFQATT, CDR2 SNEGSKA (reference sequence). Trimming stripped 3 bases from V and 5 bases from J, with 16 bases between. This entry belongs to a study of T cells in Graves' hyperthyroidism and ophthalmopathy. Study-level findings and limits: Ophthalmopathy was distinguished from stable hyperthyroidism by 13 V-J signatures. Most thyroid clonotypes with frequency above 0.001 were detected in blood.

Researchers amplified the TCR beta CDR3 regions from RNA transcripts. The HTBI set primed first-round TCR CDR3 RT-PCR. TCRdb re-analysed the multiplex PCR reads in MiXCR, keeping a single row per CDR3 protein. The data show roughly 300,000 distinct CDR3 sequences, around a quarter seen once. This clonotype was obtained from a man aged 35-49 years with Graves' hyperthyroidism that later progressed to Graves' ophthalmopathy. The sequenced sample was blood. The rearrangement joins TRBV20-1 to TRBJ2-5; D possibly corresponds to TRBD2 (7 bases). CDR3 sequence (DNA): TGCAGTGCTAGGTCTGCGGGGGCCGGGGAGACCCAGTACTTC. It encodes CSARSAGAGETQYF.